This passage covers 7 T cell receptor beta chains from one sample sequenced in a study of OX40 agonist ivuxolimab in advanced cancers. Clones were read by immunoSEQ multiplex PCR, and TCRdb kept only the in-frame ones, dropping some. The sample records approximately 77,000 clones, roughly 91% being singletons. The sequences come from CD4+ or CD8+ T cells sorted from blood, collected in a trial of the OX40 agonist ivuxolimab. These receptors were taken from an adult with an advanced solid tumor such as melanoma, head and neck, liver or kidney cancer.

The chain uses TRBV5-4 and TRBJ2-3, with 8 bases fitting TRBD2. CDR1 and CDR2 (germline): SGHNT, YYREEE (reference sequence). The CDR3 is 16 amino acids. J was trimmed by 0 bases and V by 9 bases; bases with no gene match: 12. CDR3 loop: CATSLMSGGSTDTQYF. CDR3 in DNA: TGTGCCACCTCCCTTATGAGCGGGGGTAGCACAGATACGCAGTATTTT.

The rearrangement links TRBV25-1 to TRBJ1-1; D is unclear. The germline V gene encodes CDR1 MGHDK and CDR2 SYGVNS. The CDR3 contains 12 residues. Between the trimmed V and J ends, which lost 5 bases and 11 bases, there was a span of 15 bases. This CDR3 reads CASSTRHEWAFF. CDR3 nucleotides: TGTGCCAGCAGTACCCGACACGAATGGGCTTTCTTT.

This chain links TRBV9 with TRBJ2-3; D uncertain. The V gene's germline CDR1 is SGDLS and CDR2 YYNGEE. V lost 4 bases and J 2 bases, leaving 8 bases between the germline ends. The length of the CDR3 is 13 residues. DNA for the CDR3: TGTGCCAGCAGCACCCCGTTCACAGATACGCAGTATTTT. Residues: CASSTPFTDTQYF.

This rearrangement joins TRBV5-6 to TRBJ1-2; no clear D. V was clipped by 3 bases and J by 4 bases, with 13 bases between them. The CDR3 loop spans 14 amino acids. Germline CDR1 reads SGHDT; CDR2 reads YYEEEE. The CDR3 nucleotides read TGTGCCAGCAGCTCGGTGAACACCCCCTATGGCTACACCTTC. Its protein is CASSSVNTPYGYTF.

The chain is built from TRBV5-1 and TRBJ1-3, with 10 bases matching TRBD1. CDR3 length equals 15 residues. Germline assignment: CDR1 SGHRS and CDR2 YFSETQ. J was trimmed by 4 bases and V by 5 bases; bases with no gene match: 6. This chain's CDR3 is CASRPPGQGGNTIYF. DNA of the CDR3: TGCGCCAGCAGACCACCGGGACAGGGGGGAAACACCATATATTTT.

This chain connects TRBV19 to TRBJ2-7, with TRBD1 as a possible D gene (6 bases). Germline CDR1 and CDR2: LNHDA and SQIVND (reference sequence). This CDR3 contains 14 residues. The V end lost 3 bases, the J end lost 4 bases, and 13 bases lay between the germline ends. For the CDR3, the DNA is TGTGCCAGTAGTATGGACAGCTCCTTGTACGAGCAGTACTTC. Translated, it gives CASSMDSSLYEQYF.

The gene calls are TRBV5-5 and TRBJ1-1, with TRBD1 matching over 7 bases. Looked up from germline, CDR1 is SGHKS and CDR2 is YYEKEE (reference sequence). The CDR3 spans 15 residues. Germline trimming cut 4 bases from V and 1 base from J; bases unmatched to any gene: 7. CDR3: CASSPTGQPNTEAFF. In nucleotides, the CDR3 is TGTGCCAGCAGCCCGACGGGACAGCCGAACACTGAAGCTTTCTTT.